These 8 T cell receptor beta chains came from one sample sequenced in a study of vaccination and CD4 T cells after COVID-19. With the Oncomine TCR Beta short-read assay, DNA from cultured CD4+ T cells was sequenced. From the PCR reads, TCRdb called clonotypes with MiXCR, one entry per CDR3 protein. Of under 25,000 distinct CDR3 sequences listed, 50% to 65% are singletons. The antigens for these receptors are not known. Treatment denoted: approximately 9-day PBMC culture with coronavirus spike peptide pools or control peptides (ViraFEST assay). Sequences were obtained from CD4+ T cells from blood, cultured in vitro. These receptors all come from a human donor who had recovered from COVID-19.

The chain uses TRBV6-2 or TRBV6-3 and TRBJ1-5, with 8 bases aligning to TRBD1. Unmatched junction bases numbered 4, after V lost 5 bases and J lost 7 bases. Germline values: CDR1 MNHEY, CDR2 SVGEGT. This CDR3 is built from 13 residues. The CDR3 region has the DNA TGTGCCAGCAGTCCGACAGGGGAACAGCCCCAGCATTTT. It translates to CASSPTGEQPQHF.

This chain connects TRBV21-1 to TRBJ1-2; the DNA was not compared with TRBD1, the D call given in the table. TRBV21-1 is noted as a pseudogene. The CDR3 loop spans 15 amino acids. The CDR3 is CASIVGAGGREGYTF. CDR3 sequence (DNA): TGTGCCAGCATCGTAGGGGCGGGGGGGCGCGAAGGCTACACCTTC.

V and J are TRBV25-1 and TRBJ1-2; no firm D call. The V gene lost 2 bases and the J gene lost 3 bases, with 4 bases spanning the gap. Germline-derived CDR1 and CDR2 are MGHDK and SYGVNS. CDR3 length: 12 residues. CDR3 DNA: TGTGCCAGCAGTGAAGGAGACTATGGCTACACCTTC. This codes for CASSEGDYGYTF.

There are a few counts of this clonotype. CDR3 sequence (DNA): TGTGCCACCAGCAGAGATCGCTTTGGGACACGGGTGATCCAGCCCCAGCATTTT. It codes for CATSRDRFGTRVIQPQHF. The genes are TRBV15 and TRBJ1-5, with a tentative D call TRBD1 (6 bases). Germline CDR1 and CDR2: LNHNV and YYDKDF (reference sequence). Trimming removed 0 bases at V and 7 bases at J, with 22 bases between. The CDR3 covers 18 residues.

This chain links TRBV7-9 with TRBJ1-2; D is perhaps TRBD1 (5 bases). Germline CDR1 is SEHNR and CDR2 is FQNEAQ (reference sequence). Trimming pared 0 bases from V and 6 bases from J, leaving 8 bases between. The CDR3 has 13 amino acids. Here the CDR3 DNA reads TGTGCCAGCAGCTTAGCCAGGGTGGATGGCTACACCTTC. It translates to CASSLARVDGYTF.

V and J are TRBV30 and TRBJ2-2, with 7 bases aligning to TRBD2. The V and J ends lost 5 bases and 6 bases, in that order; junction bases with no gene match: 3. The CDR3 sequence is 12 residues long. The germline V gene encodes CDR1 GTSNPN and CDR2 SVGIG (reference sequence). CDR3 in DNA: TGTGCCTGGGGGGGGGGAGCCGGGGAGCTGTTTTTT. Translating it yields CAWGGGAGELFF.

The chain carries TRBV11-2 and TRBJ1-4; D gene uncertain. Trimming cost V 5 bases and J 2 bases, with 3 bases left between them. The germline gives CDR1 SGHAT, CDR2 FQNNGV. The CDR3 covers 12 residues. CDR3: CASSGTNEKLFF. The CDR3 nucleotides are TGTGCCAGCAGCGGCACTAATGAAAAACTGTTTTTT.

The chain joins TRBV28 to TRBJ2-3; D uncertain. This CDR3 spans 11 amino acids. V dropped 4 bases and J dropped 4 bases, with 3 bases sitting between them. Germline loops: CDR1 MDHEN, CDR2 SYDVKM. This CDR3 is CASSYPDTQYF. CDR3 sequence (DNA): TGTGCCAGCAGTTACCCAGATACGCAGTATTTT.